This TCR beta chain derives from a study of identical twins. TCRdb re-derived calls from the 5' RACE reads in MiXCR, one entry per CDR3 protein. The sample lists roughly 240,000 distinct CDR3 sequences, roughly 7.5% occurring once. V was pared by 4 bases and J by 7 bases, with 7 bases of the junction left unmatched. The germline V gene has CDR1 MDHEN and CDR2 SYDVKM. CDR3 size: 14 residues. These records were also assigned to another study, of yellow fever vaccine responses in identical twins.

The V gene is TRBV28, the J gene TRBJ2-1; 7 positions match TRBD2. This receptor was identified in a woman under 30 in good health. Sequencing used CD8+ T cells sorted from blood. CDR3 loop: CASSSKRDRNEQFF. The CDR3 bases are TGTGCCAGCAGTTCAAAGCGGGATAGGAATGAGCAGTTCTTC. The full variable domain, its missing parts supplied by reference TRBV28 and TRBJ2-1, is DVKVTQSSRYLVKRTGEKVFLECVQDMDHENMFWYRQDPGLGLRLIYFSYDVKMKEKGDIPEGYSVSREKKERFSLILESASTNQTSMYLCASSSKRDRNEQFFGPGTRLTVL.